One sample yielded the 21 T cell receptor beta chains listed below, sequenced in a study of blood T cell repertoires in COVID-19. Sequencing was performed with immunoSEQ multiplex PCR; in TCRdb, only in-frame clones are kept and a portion is missing. The sample contains hundreds of thousands of clones, about 73% of which appear only once. The source material was peripheral blood. These receptors were obtained from a woman aged 80 or over with acute or convalescent COVID-19.

The rearrangement joins TRBV4-1 to TRBJ1-3, with 8 bases that match TRBD1. J lost 6 bases, V lost 4 bases, and 11 bases had no gene match. The CDR3 is 16 residues long. Germline CDR1 reads MGHRA; CDR2 reads YSYEKL. CDR3 nucleotide sequence: TGCGCCAGCAGCCTTTTCTCCGGGACAGGACTAAACACCATATATTTT. It specifies CASSLFSGTGLNTIYF.

The chain uses TRBV6-5 and TRBJ1-2; D is uncertain. The CDR3 length is 15 residues. Trimming left V 7 bases short and J 0 bases short, with 15 bases between. In germline, CDR1 is MNHEY, CDR2 SVGAGI. The CDR3 DNA reads as TGTGCCAGCAAATGGCAGAGAGACTCTAACTATGGCTACACCTTC. Residues: CASKWQRDSNYGYTF.

V gene TRBV3-1 (or the pseudogene TRBV3-2) combines with J gene TRBJ1-4; 10 positions agree with TRBD1. The CDR3 has 17 amino acids. Germline V gene lookup returns CDR1 LGHDT and CDR2 YNNKEL (reference sequence). The ends lost 4 bases at V and 6 bases at J; junction bases unmatched: 11. CDR3 sequence reads: CASSRRAGGTGDEKLFF. As DNA, the CDR3 is TGTGCCAGCAGCCGCCGGGCGGGCGGGACAGGGGATGAAAAACTGTTTTTT.

The chain is built from TRBV2 and TRBJ2-5; 12 nucleotides match TRBD2. Germline assignment: CDR1 SNHLY and CDR2 FYNNEI. The CDR3 length is 15 residues. Trimming at V came to 6 bases and at J to 7 bases, leaving 9 bases not matched to a gene. The CDR3: CASRRTSGAPGTQYF. The CDR3 DNA reads TGTGCCAGCAGAAGGACTAGCGGGGCGCCGGGGACCCAGTACTTC.

V is TRBV7-8 and J is TRBJ2-5; TRBD2 matches 9 bases. With V trimmed by 5 bases and J by 1 base, 14 bases remained unmatched. From germline, CDR1 is SGHVS and CDR2 FQNEAQ. The length of the CDR3 is 18 residues. The CDR3 coding sequence is TGTGCCAGCAGCCCGTCGCGGGGGCTAGCGGGAACCCAAGAGACCCAGTACTTC. Its protein product is CASSPSRGLAGTQETQYF.

This chain connects TRBV6-5 to TRBJ2-3; 7 bases agree with TRBD2. Germline CDR1 MNHEY, CDR2 SVGAGI. Trimming took 8 bases from V and 0 from J; bases not matched to a gene: 5. CDR3 length: 14 residues. CDR3 region: CASLERGSTDTQYF. Written as DNA, the CDR3 is TGTGCCAGCCTCGAGCGGGGCAGCACAGATACGCAGTATTTT.

The chain uses TRBV13 and TRBJ2-7, with D perhaps TRBD1 (6 bases). Trimming shortened V by 1 base and J by 2 bases, and 9 bases separated the two germline ends. The CDR3 is made up of 14 amino acids. Germline-derived CDR1 and CDR2 are PRHDT and FYEKMQ (reference sequence). The CDR3 coding sequence is TGTGCCAGCAGCTTAGCCGGACAGACCTACGAGCAGTACTTC. Protein: CASSLAGQTYEQYF.

V usage is TRBV27 and J usage is TRBJ1-2, with D perhaps TRBD1 (6 bases). This CDR3 is 14 amino acids long. V lost 1 base and J lost 6, with 12 bases in between. Germline V gene lookup returns CDR1 MNHEY and CDR2 SMNVEV (reference sequence). The CDR3 DNA sequence: TGTGCCAGCAGTTTATGGGGGGGCTACAATGGCTACACCTTC. Translating it yields CASSLWGGYNGYTF.

In its sample, this clone was seen a few times. CDR3 residues: CASSLGQATYEQYF. The CDR3, as DNA: TGTGCCAGCAGTTTGGGACAGGCGACCTACGAGCAGTACTTC. V is TRBV28 and J is TRBJ2-7, with 8 bases that match TRBD1. The CDR3 contains 14 residues. CDR1 MDHEN and CDR2 SYDVKM come from the germline V gene. V gave up 3 bases and J gave up 2 bases; unmatched junction bases: 3.

The gene calls are TRBV5-5 and TRBJ1-2, with D tentatively TRBD1 (6 bases). CDR1 is SGHKS and CDR2 is YYEKEE in the germline V gene (reference sequence). Deletions cut 4 bases from V and 4 bases from J, with 14 bases between. The CDR3 contains 14 residues. The CDR3 region is CASSLDRLLYGYTF. In nucleotides, the CDR3 is TGTGCCAGCAGCCTCGACAGGTTGCTCTATGGCTACACCTTC.

V is TRBV18 and J is TRBJ2-7, with 7 bases identical to TRBD2. This CDR3 has 15 residues. Germline values: CDR1 KGHSH, CDR2 LQKENI. Trimming at V came to 6 bases and at J to 2 bases, leaving 10 bases not matched to a gene. This CDR3 reads CASSPERGGAYEQYF. In nucleotides, the CDR3 is TGTGCCAGCTCCCCCGAGCGGGGAGGGGCCTACGAGCAGTACTTC.

The chain joins TRBV5-1 to TRBJ1-2, with 10 positions matching TRBD1. The CDR3 loop spans 15 amino acids. Trimming cost V 0 bases and J 5 bases; bases outside gene matches: 4. CDR1 is SGHRS and CDR2 is YFSETQ in the germline V gene. CDR3: CASSLGGTGDYGYTF. In DNA form, the CDR3 reads TGCGCCAGCAGCTTGGGCGGGACAGGGGATTATGGCTACACCTTC.

V is TRBV19 and J is TRBJ1-1; TRBD1 is a possible D gene (6 bases). CDR1 is LNHDA and CDR2 is SQIVND in the germline V gene (reference sequence). V lost 5 bases, J lost 6 bases, and 19 bases lay in between. CDR3 length: 15 residues. The CDR3 DNA reads as TGTGCCAGTAGTCATCTGGGACAAGGCCCACCTGAAGCTTTCTTT. It yields the protein CASSHLGQGPPEAFF.

The V gene is TRBV19, the J gene TRBJ2-2, with 9 bases fitting TRBD1. Germline trimming cut 4 bases from V and 6 bases from J; bases unmatched to any gene: 6. The CDR3 is made up of 15 amino acids. CDR1 is LNHDA and CDR2 is SQIVND in the germline V gene (reference sequence). The CDR3 loop is CASSTGTGRSGELFF. Here the CDR3 DNA reads TGTGCCAGTAGTACCGGGACAGGGAGGTCCGGGGAGCTGTTTTTT.

This clone was detected only a few times. The rearrangement uses TRBV5-1 and TRBJ1-3; D is unclear. The V end was cut by 2 bases, the J end by 0 bases, with 9 bases between. The germline V gene has CDR1 SGHRS and CDR2 YFSETQ. This CDR3 is 15 amino acids long. This CDR3 reads CASSLGGRSGNTIYF. CDR3 DNA sequence: TGCGCCAGCAGCTTAGGCGGCCGCTCTGGAAACACCATATATTTT. The whole variable domain, remainder taken from reference TRBV5-1 and TRBJ1-3, is KAGVTQTPRYLIKTRGQQVTLSCSPISGHRSVSWYQQTPGQGLQFLFEYFSETQRNKGNFPGRFSGRQFSNSRSEMNVSTLELGDSALYLCASSLGGRSGNTIYFGEGSWLTVV.

The J gene is TRBJ2-5, the V gene TRBV5-6; 7 bases match TRBD1. Germline-derived CDR1 and CDR2 are SGHDT and YYEEEE. Trimming removed 3 bases from V and 5 bases from J; junction bases left unmatched: 4. The CDR3 spans 13 residues. The CDR3 sequence is CASSWGQWETQYF. In DNA form, the CDR3 reads TGTGCCAGCAGCTGGGGACAGTGGGAGACCCAGTACTTC.

This chain connects TRBV5-1 to TRBJ2-5, with D hard to call. Germline V gene lookup returns CDR1 SGHRS and CDR2 YFSETQ. The CDR3 is 14 residues long. The V end was cut by 0 bases, the J end by 4 bases, with 10 bases between. The CDR3 DNA sequence: TGCGCCAGCAGCTTGGATAGCTTCTTAGAGACCCAGTACTTC. This gives the protein CASSLDSFLETQYF.

The genes are TRBV2 and TRBJ2-3, with 9 nucleotides matching TRBD2. J lost 10 bases, V lost 3 bases, and 8 bases had no gene match. This CDR3 region has 14 residues. The germline V gene encodes CDR1 SNHLY and CDR2 FYNNEI. The CDR3 DNA reads TGTGCCAGCAGTGACGTCGGGCGGGGGGGCCCGCAGTATTTT. It translates to CASSDVGRGGPQYF.

This chain joins TRBV6-1 and TRBJ2-3, with 7 bases identical to TRBD1. With 3 bases clipped from V and 3 bases from J, the junction kept 6 bases outside the gene matches. In germline, CDR1 is MNHNS, CDR2 SASEGT. This CDR3 region has 15 residues. CDR3 region: CASSDPNRGTDTQYF. The CDR3 nucleotides read TGTGCCAGCAGTGACCCGAACAGGGGTACAGATACGCAGTATTTT.

The V and J genes are TRBV5-1 and TRBJ2-3; no firm D call. V was clipped by 3 bases and J by 6 bases, with 11 bases between them. CDR1 and CDR2 from the germline V gene are SGHRS and YFSETQ. The length of the CDR3 is 13 residues. CDR3 DNA: TGCGCCAGCAGCTCCCCTGGGCCCGATACGCAGTATTTT. This encodes CASSSPGPDTQYF.

The chain links TRBV5-4 to TRBJ1-3; the D gene is possibly TRBD1 (5 bases). The CDR3 is 17 residues long. The germline V gene encodes CDR1 SGHNT and CDR2 YYREEE (reference sequence). V was cut by 3 bases and J by 4 bases, with 20 bases left in between. DNA for the CDR3: TGTGCCAGCAGCTCAAAGACAGAGATGGTCTCCGGAAACACCATATATTTT. Its protein product is CASSSKTEMVSGNTIYF.